This TCR beta chain was captured by sequencing in a study of cytomegalovirus exposure and HLA in healthy donors. Background on the study: Across some 400 genotyped donors, 81% landed in the Caucasian-associated ancestry cluster. Study results and limitations: Clonal expansion was found to be greater in HLA-associated TCR beta chains than in equally common others in a later analysis.

Concerning this clone itself: Its antigen is not known.

It was with 60 Vbeta and 13 Jbeta primers that the PCR ran. Produced via immunoSEQ multiplex PCR; TCRdb's table is partial and in-frame only. The table lists 110,000 to 150,000 clones, around 79% of them singletons, with more than 0.85% in the top ten. The V segment lost 5 bases and the J segment 0 bases; nucleotides outside the gene matches: 7. CDR1 and CDR2 from the germline V gene are LGHNT and FRNRAP. CDR3 size: 16 residues. The TCR was taken from a man between 18 and 35 years old in good health and CMV-seronegative. This sequence joins TRBV12-5 and TRBJ1-1, with 9 bases identical to TRBD1. Material for sequencing was PBMCs. CDR3 protein: CASGPGQGKMNTEAFF. CDR3 bases: TGTGCTAGTGGTCCCGGACAGGGGAAAATGAACACTGAAGCTTTCTTT.